This T cell receptor (beta chain) stems from a study of a mutant IDH1 vaccine in newly diagnosed glioma. As for time point: baseline, week 1 (first vaccination visit). Treatment described: pre-vaccination baseline after standard-of-care therapy. Method: immunoSEQ multiplex PCR; TCRdb's copy keeps in-frame clones and lacks some. The profile covers about 36,000 clones, with roughly 92% appearing a single time and more than 15% taken by the ten largest. The germline V gene has CDR1 ENHRY and CDR2 SYGVKD. The CDR3 has 18 amino acids. The V segment lost 8 bases and the J segment 2 bases; nucleotides outside the gene matches: 11.

The chain has TRBV10-3 and TRBJ2-2, with 13 bases aligning to TRBD2. The receptor's source is a man younger than 35 with glioma. The sample here was PBMCs, taken from a glioma patient treated with radiotherapy, temozolomide or both. CDR3: CAIPRTSGSDVNTGELFF. The CDR3 coding sequence is TGTGCCATCCCTCGGACTAGCGGGAGCGACGTTAACACCGGGGAGCTGTTTTTT.